This T cell receptor beta chain was identified in a study of vaccination effects on CD4 cells after COVID-19. Study results and caveats: By a late point after vaccination, infection- and vaccine-induced clones had shrunk markedly through clonal contraction.

With regard to this clone: The antigen is not known.

With the ViraFEST assay, the study expanded antigen-specific CD4+ T cells using viral peptide pools, then sequenced them. After more than 9 days in culture, the CD4+ T cells were isolated. Either the mRNA-1273 or the BNT162b2 vaccine was given to participants as two doses. Some clones are missing from TCRdb's copy, which holds only in-frame ones; the method was immunoSEQ multiplex PCR. The data contain tens of thousands of clones, roughly 79% of them seen just once; the ten biggest clones take up approximately 0.95%. Germline V gene data show CDR1 as LNHNV and CDR2 as YYDKDF (reference sequence). The CDR3 totals 15 residues. Trimming removed 0 bases from V and 3 bases from J; junction bases left unmatched: 4.

The source material was CD4+ T cells from PBMCs cultured with HCoV-OC43 spike peptides, sampled after COVID-19 vaccination. The subset: HCoV-OC43 spike overlapping peptide pool stimulation. The rearrangement joins TRBV15 to TRBJ2-7; 8 nucleotides agree with TRBD2. This clonotype originated in a human donor who received a COVID-19 vaccine. CDR3 amino acids: CATSRDSGTSYEQYV. In DNA, the CDR3 is TGTGCCACCAGCAGAGATTCGGGGACTAGCTACGAGCAGTACGTC.